The 6 T cell receptor beta chains reported below all come from one sample, sequenced in a study of blood T cells in healthy people across ages. A J-beta primer mix and a sample-barcoded 5' primer were used in a second PCR of roughly 7 to 12 cycles. MiXCR, run by TCRdb on the 5' RACE reads, gives a single entry per CDR3 protein. The data show about 970,000 distinct CDR3 sequences, 51% seen once. Sequenced material: blood. These receptors came from a woman between 55 and 75 years old in good health.

The chain combines TRBV6-1 with TRBJ1-2; D might be TRBD1 (5 bases). There are 15 residues in the CDR3. V was shortened by 2 bases and J by 0 bases, with 10 bases between the two germline ends. Per the germline V gene, CDR1 is MNHNS and CDR2 is SASEGT. DNA of the CDR3: TGTGCCAGCAGTGAACCAGGGATCGCTAACTATGGCTACACCTTC. Translation: CASSEPGIANYGYTF.

The CDR3 nucleotides are TGTGCCAGCAGCTTAGCCCCGCCACCGGCTACGGAGCAGTACTTC. Its protein is CASSLAPPPATEQYF. The chain recombines TRBV7-2 with TRBJ2-5; no clear D gene. The CDR3 loop spans 15 amino acids. CDR1 and CDR2 from the germline V gene are SGHTA and FQGNSA. Trimming stripped 0 bases from V and 11 bases from J, with 19 bases between.

This chain connects TRBV7-9 to TRBJ2-1; D is perhaps TRBD1 (6 bases). There are 16 residues in the CDR3. With 5 bases removed from V and 2 bases from J, the gap between germline ends came to 16 bases. Per germline, CDR1 SEHNR and CDR2 FQNEAQ (reference sequence). CDR3 protein: CASSQGHLKTYNEQFF. In DNA, the CDR3 is TGTGCCAGCAGCCAGGGACACCTTAAGACCTACAATGAGCAGTTCTTC.

The chain combines TRBV28 with TRBJ2-5; 11 positions agree with TRBD1. The ends lost 6 bases at V and 11 bases at J; junction bases unmatched: 11. In germline, CDR1 is MDHEN, CDR2 SYDVKM. The CDR3 totals 14 residues. The chain's CDR3 is CASRGTGGKYKQYF. In DNA, the CDR3 is TGTGCCAGCAGGGGGACAGGGGGGAAATACAAGCAGTACTTC.

The rearrangement joins TRBV27 to TRBJ2-7; the D gene is possibly TRBD1 (6 bases). Trimming removed 2 bases from V and 1 base from J, with 12 bases in between. This CDR3 contains 15 residues. The V gene's germline CDR1 is MNHEY and CDR2 SMNVEV (reference sequence). The CDR3 DNA reads as TGTGCCAGCAGTTTACAGGGGAGAGGATCCTACGAGCAGTACTTC. It is translated as CASSLQGRGSYEQYF.

This clonotype was counted a few times. The chain recombines TRBV10-3 with TRBJ2-3, with 10 positions matching TRBD1. This CDR3 spans 16 amino acids. Per the germline V gene, CDR1 is ENHRY and CDR2 is SYGVKD. V was clipped by 4 bases and J by 0 bases; unmatched bases: 4. CDR3 DNA: TGTGCCATCAGTGGGGGGACAGGGGCTAGCACAGATACGCAGTATTTT. Translating it yields CAISGGTGASTDTQYF.